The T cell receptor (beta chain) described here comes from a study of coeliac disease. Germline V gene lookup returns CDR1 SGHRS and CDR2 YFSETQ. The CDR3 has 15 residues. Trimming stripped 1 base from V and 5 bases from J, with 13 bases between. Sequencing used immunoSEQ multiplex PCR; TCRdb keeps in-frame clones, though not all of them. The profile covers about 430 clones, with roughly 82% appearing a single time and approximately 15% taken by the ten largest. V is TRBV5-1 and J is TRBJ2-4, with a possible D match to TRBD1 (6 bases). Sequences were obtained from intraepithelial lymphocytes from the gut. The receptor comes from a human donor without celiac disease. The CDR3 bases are TGCGCCAGCAGCTTGATGGGGACACCTGAAAACATTCAGTACTTC. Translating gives CASSLMGTPENIQYF.